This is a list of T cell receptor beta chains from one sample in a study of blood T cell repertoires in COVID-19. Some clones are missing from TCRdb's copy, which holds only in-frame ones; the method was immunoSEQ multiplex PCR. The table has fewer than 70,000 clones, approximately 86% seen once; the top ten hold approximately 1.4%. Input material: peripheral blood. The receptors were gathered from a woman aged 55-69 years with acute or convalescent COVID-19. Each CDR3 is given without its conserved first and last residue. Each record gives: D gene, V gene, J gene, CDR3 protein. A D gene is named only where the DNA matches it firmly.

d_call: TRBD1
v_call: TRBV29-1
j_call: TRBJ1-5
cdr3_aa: SVNTGVDQPQH

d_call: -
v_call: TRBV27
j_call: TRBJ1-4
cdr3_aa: ASSPRGGLTNEKLF

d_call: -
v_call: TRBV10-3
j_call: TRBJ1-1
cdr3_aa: AISEEDNTEAF

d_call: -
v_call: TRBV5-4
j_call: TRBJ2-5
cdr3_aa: ASSLRDFREETQY

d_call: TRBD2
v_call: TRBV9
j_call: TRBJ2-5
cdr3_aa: ASSSHGLAGLRETQY

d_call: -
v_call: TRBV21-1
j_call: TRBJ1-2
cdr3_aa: ASSKAYSTPREGRFYGYT

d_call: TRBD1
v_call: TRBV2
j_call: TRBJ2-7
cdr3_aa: ASSETGSSYEQY

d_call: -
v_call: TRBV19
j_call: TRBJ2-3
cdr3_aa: ASSTSRPTGFSTDTQY

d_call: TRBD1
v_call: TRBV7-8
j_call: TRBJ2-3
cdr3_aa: ASSYRNRGLFWDTQY

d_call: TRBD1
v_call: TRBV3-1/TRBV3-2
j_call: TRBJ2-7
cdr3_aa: ASSLGQGAEEQY

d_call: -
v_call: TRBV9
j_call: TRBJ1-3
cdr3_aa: ASSRQSSGNTIY

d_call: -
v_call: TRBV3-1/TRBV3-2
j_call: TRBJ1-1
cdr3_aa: ASSPGRVANTEAF

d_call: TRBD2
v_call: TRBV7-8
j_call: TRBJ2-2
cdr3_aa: ASSLGLAGVGMVGELF

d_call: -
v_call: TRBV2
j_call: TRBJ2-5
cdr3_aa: ASTGEETQY

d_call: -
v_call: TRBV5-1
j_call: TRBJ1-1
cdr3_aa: ASSLLRDPWTEAF

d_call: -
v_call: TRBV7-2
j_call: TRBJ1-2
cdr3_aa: ASSLGGGGVYGYT

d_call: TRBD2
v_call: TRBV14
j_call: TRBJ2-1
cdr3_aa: ASSRTTSGYNEQF

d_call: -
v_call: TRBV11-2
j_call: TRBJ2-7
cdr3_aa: ASSPGALSSHEQY

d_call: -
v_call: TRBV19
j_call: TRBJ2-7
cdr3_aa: ASSTSGVYSHEQY

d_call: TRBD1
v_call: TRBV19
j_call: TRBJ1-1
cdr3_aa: ASSTYLNTGGMNTEAF

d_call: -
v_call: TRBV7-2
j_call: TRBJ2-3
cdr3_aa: ASSPGILPPDTQY

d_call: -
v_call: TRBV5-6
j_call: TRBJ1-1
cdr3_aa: ASSVVRGTEAF